This entry features one TCR beta chain sequence. This entry is derived from a study of blood T cell repertoires in COVID-19. For the study at large: Material from acute and convalescent COVID-19 was sourced from the United States, Italy and Spain. T cells, B-cell-depleted T cells, or PBMCs provided the cDNA or gDNA that served as material.

TCRdb's table, derived via immunoSEQ multiplex PCR, lists solely in-frame clones and lacks some. The sample records some 260,000 clones, approximately 88% being singletons. From germline, CDR1 is MNHEY and CDR2 SVGEGT. Losses at the gene ends were 2 bases for V and 0 bases for J; bases not matched to a gene: 1. This CDR3 region has 15 residues. This rearrangement joins TRBV6-2 or TRBV6-3 to TRBJ1-2, with 9 nucleotides matching TRBD1. Sequencing was done on a sample of peripheral blood. This sequence originates from a woman in her twenties or thirties with acute or convalescent COVID-19. Here the CDR3 reads CASSYGTGTNYGYTF. In DNA, the CDR3 is TGTGCCAGCAGTTACGGGACAGGGACTAACTATGGCTACACCTTC.